Listed below are T cell receptor beta chains from one sample, sequenced in a study of glioma-infiltrating T cells after dendritic cell vaccination. Assay: immunoSEQ multiplex PCR; the TCRdb copy retains only in-frame clones and omits some. The sample has 99,000 or so clones; 90% are singletons. Source: blood, taken after dendritic cell vaccination. The source is a human donor with glioblastoma. CDR3s include the opening cysteine and the closing phenylalanine or tryptophan. The order of the fields is clone size, CDR3 length, V gene, D gene, J gene, CDR3 DNA, CDR3 protein. The D gene is left open where the match is weak. Clone size, where shown, is once, few, many, or a class for clones that have expanded.

abundance: -; len: 15; v_gene: TRBV5-1; d_gene: -; j_gene: TRBJ1-3; CDR3nt: TGCGCCAGCAGCCCGCAGTCCGACTCTGGAAACACCATATATTTT; CDR3aa: CASSPQSDSGNTIYF
abundance: -; len: 14; v_gene: TRBV30; d_gene: TRBD2; j_gene: TRBJ2-1; CDR3nt: TGTGCCTGGAGTGTACGAGCGGGGCCAGTCGAGCAGTTCTTC; CDR3aa: CAWSVRAGPVEQFF
abundance: -; len: 15; v_gene: TRBV10-3; d_gene: TRBD1; j_gene: TRBJ1-1; CDR3nt: TGTGCCATCAGTGAGGGGGGACAGGGGAACACTGAAGCTTTCTTT; CDR3aa: CAISEGGQGNTEAFF
abundance: -; len: 14; v_gene: TRBV10-1; d_gene: TRBD1; j_gene: TRBJ1-1; CDR3nt: TGCGCCAGCAGTGAGGGAGGGGGCAATACTGAAGCTTTCTTT; CDR3aa: CASSEGGGNTEAFF
abundance: -; len: 14; v_gene: TRBV19; d_gene: -; j_gene: TRBJ1-3; CDR3nt: TGTGCCAGTACCCGGTCAGGGGCTGGAAACACCATATATTTT; CDR3aa: CASTRSGAGNTIYF
abundance: -; len: 13; v_gene: TRBV19; d_gene: -; j_gene: TRBJ2-7; CDR3nt: TGTGCCAGTAGCCCATGGAGCTCCTACGAGCAGTACTTC; CDR3aa: CASSPWSSYEQYF
abundance: -; len: 18; v_gene: TRBV5-4; d_gene: TRBD1; j_gene: TRBJ1-2; CDR3nt: TGTGCCAGCAGCTTGGTGGAGCGACAGGGGGCGCGGGGCTATGGCTACACCTTC; CDR3aa: CASSLVERQGARGYGYTF
abundance: -; len: 13; v_gene: TRBV2; d_gene: -; j_gene: TRBJ1-1; CDR3nt: TGTGCCAGCAGATCAGGGTCGACGGCTGAAGCTTTCTTT; CDR3aa: CASRSGSTAEAFF
abundance: -; len: 15; v_gene: TRBV12-5; d_gene: -; j_gene: TRBJ2-7; CDR3nt: TGTGCTAGTGGTTTGGTCGGCGGCAACTCCTACGAGCAGTACTTC; CDR3aa: CASGLVGGNSYEQYF
abundance: -; len: 15; v_gene: TRBV5-1; d_gene: -; j_gene: TRBJ2-2; CDR3nt: TGCGCCAGCAGCTGGGGGGGGGCCAACACCGGGGAGCTGTTTTTT; CDR3aa: CASSWGGANTGELFF
abundance: -; len: 14; v_gene: TRBV2; d_gene: TRBD1; j_gene: TRBJ1-4; CDR3nt: TGTGCCAGCAGGGACACAGGGGGCGGGGAAAAACTGTTTTTT; CDR3aa: CASRDTGGGEKLFF
abundance: -; len: 15; v_gene: TRBV28; d_gene: TRBD2; j_gene: TRBJ2-7; CDR3nt: TGTGCCAGCAGTCCAGCGGGAGGGCCCTCCTACGAGCAGTACTTC; CDR3aa: CASSPAGGPSYEQYF
abundance: few; len: 18; v_gene: TRBV4-1; d_gene: TRBD2; j_gene: TRBJ2-7; CDR3nt: TGCGCCAGCAGCCAAGCGCCCGGACTAGCGGGAGATAAGTACGAGCAGTACTTC; CDR3aa: CASSQAPGLAGDKYEQYF
abundance: -; len: 16; v_gene: TRBV18; d_gene: TRBD2; j_gene: TRBJ2-2; CDR3nt: TGTGCCAGCTCACCAAGGGCTAGCGGTCGGACCGGGGAGCTGTTTTTT; CDR3aa: CASSPRASGRTGELFF
abundance: few; len: 13; v_gene: TRBV30; d_gene: -; j_gene: TRBJ1-2; CDR3nt: TGTGCCTGGGCCTTCGCCCGGGACACGGGCTACACCTTC; CDR3aa: CAWAFARDTGYTF
abundance: few; len: 15; v_gene: TRBV2; d_gene: -; j_gene: TRBJ1-6; CDR3nt: TGTGCCAGCAACGCGATGGAGGGCCGAAATTCACCCCTCCACTTT; CDR3aa: CASNAMEGRNSPLHF
abundance: -; len: 15; v_gene: TRBV13; d_gene: TRBD2; j_gene: TRBJ2-2; CDR3nt: TGTGCCAGCAGCTTGCGGGAGTTTGGAACCGGGGAGCTGTTTTTT; CDR3aa: CASSLREFGTGELFF
abundance: -; len: 15; v_gene: TRBV6-1; d_gene: TRBD1; j_gene: TRBJ2-3; CDR3nt: TGTGCCAGCAGTGAAATGGAGGCAGGGGGAGATACGCAGTATTTT; CDR3aa: CASSEMEAGGDTQYF
abundance: few; len: 15; v_gene: TRBV2; d_gene: TRBD1; j_gene: TRBJ2-7; CDR3nt: TGTGCCAGCAGTGAGGGGGGACAGGGGTTTGACGAGCAGTACTTC; CDR3aa: CASSEGGQGFDEQYF
abundance: -; len: 15; v_gene: TRBV5-1; d_gene: TRBD2; j_gene: TRBJ2-7; CDR3nt: TGCGCCAGCAGCCCAACTAGCGGGTCGTCCTACGAGCAGTACTTC; CDR3aa: CASSPTSGSSYEQYF
abundance: -; len: 15; v_gene: TRBV4-2; d_gene: -; j_gene: TRBJ2-7; CDR3nt: TGTGCCAGCAGCCAAGATCAGGAGGCCTCCTACGAGCAGTACTTC; CDR3aa: CASSQDQEASYEQYF
abundance: -; len: 14; v_gene: TRBV7-8; d_gene: -; j_gene: TRBJ1-2; CDR3nt: TGTGCCAGCAGCTTAGCAGGGGCAGGCGTTGGCTACACCTTC; CDR3aa: CASSLAGAGVGYTF
abundance: once; len: 15; v_gene: TRBV5-1; d_gene: TRBD1; j_gene: TRBJ2-1; CDR3nt: TGCGCCAGCAGCTTGGGGACAGGGATGGGCAATGAGCAGTTCTTC; CDR3aa: CASSLGTGMGNEQFF
abundance: -; len: 15; v_gene: TRBV2; d_gene: TRBD2; j_gene: TRBJ2-3; CDR3nt: TGTGCCAGCTCAATCTCGCCTAGCGGGGGAAATACGCAGTATTTT; CDR3aa: CASSISPSGGNTQYF
abundance: -; len: 16; v_gene: TRBV2; d_gene: -; j_gene: TRBJ1-5; CDR3nt: TGTGCCAGCAGTCCGTCGGGACAAGGGAGGGGTCAGCCCCAGCATTTT; CDR3aa: CASSPSGQGRGQPQHF
abundance: -; len: 15; v_gene: TRBV9; d_gene: -; j_gene: TRBJ2-1; CDR3nt: TGTGCCAGCAGCGCTTTTATGGGAGCGTACAATGAGCAGTTCTTC; CDR3aa: CASSAFMGAYNEQFF
abundance: -; len: 18; v_gene: TRBV2; d_gene: -; j_gene: TRBJ2-1; CDR3nt: TGTGCCAGCAGTGAAGCGCGGGTAGCTAAAATCTCCTACAATGAGCAGTTCTTC; CDR3aa: CASSEARVAKISYNEQFF
abundance: -; len: 14; v_gene: TRBV4-3; d_gene: -; j_gene: TRBJ2-7; CDR3nt: TGCGCCAGCAGCCAACTGCGGGGCGCTGCCGAGCAGTACTTC; CDR3aa: CASSQLRGAAEQYF
abundance: -; len: 11; v_gene: TRBV27; d_gene: -; j_gene: TRBJ2-7; CDR3nt: TGTGCCAGCACCAAACAGAATGTGCAGTACTTC; CDR3aa: CASTKQNVQYF
abundance: -; len: 15; v_gene: TRBV5-6; d_gene: TRBD1; j_gene: TRBJ1-1; CDR3nt: TGTGCCAGCAGCTGGCAGGGACAGGGAGACACTGAAGCTTTCTTT; CDR3aa: CASSWQGQGDTEAFF
abundance: -; len: 13; v_gene: TRBV9; d_gene: -; j_gene: TRBJ2-1; CDR3nt: TGTGCCAGCAGCGTAGGGACTCTACATGAGCAGTTCTTC; CDR3aa: CASSVGTLHEQFF
abundance: -; len: 15; v_gene: TRBV19; d_gene: -; j_gene: TRBJ1-1; CDR3nt: TGTGCCAGTAGTCCAAGTGGGGGCCCGAACACTGAAGCTTTCTTT; CDR3aa: CASSPSGGPNTEAFF
abundance: -; len: 13; v_gene: TRBV6-1; d_gene: -; j_gene: TRBJ1-2; CDR3nt: TGTGCCAGCAGACCTACTGGGGGGTATGGCTACACCTTC; CDR3aa: CASRPTGGYGYTF
abundance: -; len: 15; v_gene: TRBV19; d_gene: -; j_gene: TRBJ1-2; CDR3nt: TGTGCCAGTAGAAGGGACACCAGAGGGAACTATGGCTACACCTTC; CDR3aa: CASRRDTRGNYGYTF
abundance: -; len: 14; v_gene: TRBV6-1; d_gene: -; j_gene: TRBJ1-2; CDR3nt: TGTGCCAGCAGCCGTCCTCAGGGGTTCTATGGCTACACCTTC; CDR3aa: CASSRPQGFYGYTF
abundance: -; len: 16; v_gene: TRBV9; d_gene: -; j_gene: TRBJ1-6; CDR3nt: TGTGCCAGCAGCCTCGGACAGAGCTCCTATAATTCCCCCCTCCACTTT; CDR3aa: CASSLGQSSYNSPLHF
abundance: -; len: 14; v_gene: TRBV19; d_gene: TRBD1; j_gene: TRBJ1-4; CDR3nt: TGTGCCAGTAGCCCGGGACAGGCGCTTGAAAAACTGTTTTTT; CDR3aa: CASSPGQALEKLFF
abundance: -; len: 12; v_gene: TRBV10-2; d_gene: -; j_gene: TRBJ2-7; CDR3nt: TGCGCCAGCAACAGGGGAGGCGACGAGCAGTACTTC; CDR3aa: CASNRGGDEQYF
abundance: -; len: 12; v_gene: TRBV2; d_gene: -; j_gene: TRBJ2-5; CDR3nt: TGTGCCAGCGGCGAGGGCCAAGAGACCCAGTACTTC; CDR3aa: CASGEGQETQYF
abundance: -; len: 14; v_gene: TRBV7-9; d_gene: TRBD1; j_gene: TRBJ2-2; CDR3nt: TGTGCCAGCAGACCAGCAGGGGGCTCCGGGGAGCTGTTTTTT; CDR3aa: CASRPAGGSGELFF
abundance: -; len: 14; v_gene: TRBV2; d_gene: TRBD1; j_gene: TRBJ2-5; CDR3nt: TGTGCCAGCAGCCGGACAGGGTACGGGGAGACCCAGTACTTC; CDR3aa: CASSRTGYGETQYF
abundance: -; len: 14; v_gene: TRBV19; d_gene: TRBD1; j_gene: TRBJ2-7; CDR3nt: TGTGCCAGGCACGGGACAGGGGTCTCCTACGAGCAGTACTTC; CDR3aa: CARHGTGVSYEQYF
abundance: -; len: 15; v_gene: TRBV7-9; d_gene: -; j_gene: TRBJ1-1; CDR3nt: TGTGCCAGCAGCAGGTTGGGACTGAAGAACACTGAAGCTTTCTTT; CDR3aa: CASSRLGLKNTEAFF
abundance: -; len: 16; v_gene: TRBV14; d_gene: TRBD1; j_gene: TRBJ2-7; CDR3nt: TGTGCCAGCAGCCAAGACACCGGACAGGGCTCCTACGAGCAGTACTTC; CDR3aa: CASSQDTGQGSYEQYF
abundance: once; len: 15; v_gene: TRBV21-1; d_gene: -; j_gene: TRBJ2-2; CDR3nt: TGTGCCAGCAGCCCTCCGGGACAATCGACCGGGGAGCTGTTTTTT; CDR3aa: CASSPPGQSTGELFF
abundance: -; len: 14; v_gene: TRBV7-8; d_gene: -; j_gene: TRBJ2-5; CDR3nt: TGTGCCAGCAGCCGAGCACGGGTAAAGGAGACCCAGTACTTC; CDR3aa: CASSRARVKETQYF